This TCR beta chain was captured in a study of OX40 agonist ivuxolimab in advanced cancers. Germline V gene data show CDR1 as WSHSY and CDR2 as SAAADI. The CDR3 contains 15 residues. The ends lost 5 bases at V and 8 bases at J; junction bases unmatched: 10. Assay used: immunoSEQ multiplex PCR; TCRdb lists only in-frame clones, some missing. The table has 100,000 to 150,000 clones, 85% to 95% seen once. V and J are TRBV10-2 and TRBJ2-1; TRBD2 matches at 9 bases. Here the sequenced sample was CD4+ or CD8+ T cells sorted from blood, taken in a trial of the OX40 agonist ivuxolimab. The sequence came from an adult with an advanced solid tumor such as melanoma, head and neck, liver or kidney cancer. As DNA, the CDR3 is TGCGCCAGCAGTACCGGGACTAGCAGTACCTATGAGCAGTTCTTC. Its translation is CASSTGTSSTYEQFF.